This paragraph covers one TCR beta chain sequence. The antigen is unknown. The study ran its PCR with 60 Vbeta and 13 Jbeta primers. Method: immunoSEQ multiplex PCR; TCRdb's copy keeps in-frame clones and lacks some. The table includes roughly 150,000 clones, approximately 80% detected once. This entry comes from a study of cytomegalovirus exposure and HLA in healthy donors. The study's findings and limits: An Asian-associated ancestry cluster reportedly showed fewer N-insertions than the approximately 700-donor mean in a later analysis. It was shown in a later analysis that HLA-associated TCR beta chains were more clonally expanded than other, equally common chains.

The CDR3 length is 14 residues. Germline V lookup: CDR1 LNHDA, CDR2 SQIVND (reference sequence). With V trimmed by 5 bases and J by 8 bases, 11 bases remained unmatched. Source material: PBMCs. The chain recombines TRBV19 with TRBJ1-2, with 7 bases identical to TRBD1. The receptor was derived from a male donor in good health and CMV-seronegative. CDR3 protein: CASSGYRGEGGYTF. In nucleotides, the CDR3 is TGTGCCAGTAGTGGATACAGGGGAGAGGGCGGCTACACCTTC.